This T cell receptor beta chain was captured in a study of regulatory T cells in long-lasting Graves disease. Overall study results and limits: In persistent patients, shared public clonotypes (over 2,500) outnumbered those in new patients (almost 1,000). Newly diagnosed disease favored TRBV20-1 and TRBJ2-1 over persistent disease.

Assembly of TCR beta libraries relied on iRepertoire HTBI primers together with Arm-PCR of CDR3 regions. TCRdb called the multiplex PCR reads again in MiXCR, with one record for every CDR3 protein. The sample lists roughly 400,000 distinct CDR3 sequences, roughly 23% seen once, with roughly an eighth in the top ten. Noted time point: persistent/refractory GD, antithyroid drugs over 5 years with positive TRAb. Making the TCR library involved RNA that had been extracted from PBMCs. This clonotype was recorded a few times. Its antigen is unknown. The CDR3 extends over 16 amino acids. Germline V gives CDR1 MDHEN, CDR2 SYDVKM. The V and J ends lost 3 bases and 0 bases respectively, with 12 bases between them.

The specimen comprised peripheral blood mononuclear cells (PBMCs), sampled when the disease was refractory, from a patient treated with antithyroid drugs. The chain combines TRBV28 with TRBJ2-1; TRBD2 is a possible D gene (6 bases). This clonotype was obtained from a female donor with Graves disease. CDR3 sequence (DNA): TGTGCCAGCAGTTTCGGGGACTCGAGCTCCTACAATGAGCAGTTCTTC. This sequence encodes CASSFGDSSSYNEQFF.